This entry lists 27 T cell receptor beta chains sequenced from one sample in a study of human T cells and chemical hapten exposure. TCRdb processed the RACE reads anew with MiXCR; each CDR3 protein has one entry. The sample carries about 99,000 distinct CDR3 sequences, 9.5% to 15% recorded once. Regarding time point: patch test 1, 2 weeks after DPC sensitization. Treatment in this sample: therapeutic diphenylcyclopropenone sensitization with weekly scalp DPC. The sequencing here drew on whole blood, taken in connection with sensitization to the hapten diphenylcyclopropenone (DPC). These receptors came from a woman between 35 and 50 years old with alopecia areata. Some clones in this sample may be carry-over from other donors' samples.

The CDR3 DNA follows: TGCAGCGTTGAATGGGGCTTCGGCACAGATACGCAGTATTTT. Protein product: CSVEWGFGTDTQYF. This rearrangement joins TRBV29-1 to TRBJ2-3; D is perhaps TRBD1 (5 bases). Germline CDR1 and CDR2: SQVTM and ANQGSEA. Trimming stripped 2 bases from V and 1 base from J, with 10 bases between. CDR3 size: 14 residues.

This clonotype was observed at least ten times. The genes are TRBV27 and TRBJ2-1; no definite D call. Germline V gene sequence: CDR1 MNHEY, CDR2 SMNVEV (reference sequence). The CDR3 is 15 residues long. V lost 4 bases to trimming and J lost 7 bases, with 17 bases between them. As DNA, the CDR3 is TGTGCCAGCAGTTCACTACTGGAGATCGGTAATGAGCAGTTCTTC. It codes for CASSSLLEIGNEQFF.

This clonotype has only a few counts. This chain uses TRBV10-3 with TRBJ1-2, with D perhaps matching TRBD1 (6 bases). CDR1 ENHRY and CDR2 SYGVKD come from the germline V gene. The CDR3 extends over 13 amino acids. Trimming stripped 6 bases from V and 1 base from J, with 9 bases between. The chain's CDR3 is CAIRTGHNYGYTF. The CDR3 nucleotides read TGTGCCATCAGGACAGGTCATAACTATGGCTACACCTTC.

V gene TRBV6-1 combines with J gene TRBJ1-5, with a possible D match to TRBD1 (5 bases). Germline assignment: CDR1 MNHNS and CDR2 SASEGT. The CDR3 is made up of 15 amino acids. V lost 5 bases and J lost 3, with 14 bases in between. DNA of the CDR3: TGTGCCAGCAGTCCCCGGGACGCTAACAATCAGCCCCAGCATTTT. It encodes CASSPRDANNQPQHF.

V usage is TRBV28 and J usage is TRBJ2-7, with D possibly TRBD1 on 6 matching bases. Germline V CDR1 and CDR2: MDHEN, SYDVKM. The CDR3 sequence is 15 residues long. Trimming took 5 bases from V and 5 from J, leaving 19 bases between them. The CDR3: CASSRRLTGNHEQYF. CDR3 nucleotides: TGTGCCAGCAGTCGGAGGCTAACAGGGAACCACGAGCAGTACTTC.

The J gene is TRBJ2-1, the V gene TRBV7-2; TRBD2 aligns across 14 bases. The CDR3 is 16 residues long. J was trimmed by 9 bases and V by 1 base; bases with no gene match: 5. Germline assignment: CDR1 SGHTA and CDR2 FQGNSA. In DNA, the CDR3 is TGTGCCAGCAGCTTAGGACTAGCGGGAGGGGCGACTGAGCAGTTCTTC. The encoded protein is CASSLGLAGGATEQFF. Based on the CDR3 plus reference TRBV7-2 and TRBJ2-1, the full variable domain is GAGVSQSPSNKVTEKGKDVELRCDPISGHTALYWYRQSLGQGLEFLIYFQGNSAPDKSGLPSDRFSAERTGGSVSTLTIQRTQQEDSAVYLCASSLGLAGGATEQFFGPGTRLTVL.

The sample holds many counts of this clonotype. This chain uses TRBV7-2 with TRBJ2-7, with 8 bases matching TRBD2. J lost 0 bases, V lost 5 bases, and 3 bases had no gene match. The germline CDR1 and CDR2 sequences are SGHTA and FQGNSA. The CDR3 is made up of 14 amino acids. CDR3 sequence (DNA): TGTGCCAGCAGCGGTAGCGGGACCTCCTACGAGCAGTACTTC. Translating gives CASSGSGTSYEQYF.

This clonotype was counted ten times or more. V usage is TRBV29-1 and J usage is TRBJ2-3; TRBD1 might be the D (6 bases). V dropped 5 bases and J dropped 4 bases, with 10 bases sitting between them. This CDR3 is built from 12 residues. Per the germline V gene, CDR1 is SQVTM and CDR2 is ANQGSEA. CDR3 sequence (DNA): TGCAGCGTTCAACAGGGCCCAGATACGCAGTATTTT. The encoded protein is CSVQQGPDTQYF.

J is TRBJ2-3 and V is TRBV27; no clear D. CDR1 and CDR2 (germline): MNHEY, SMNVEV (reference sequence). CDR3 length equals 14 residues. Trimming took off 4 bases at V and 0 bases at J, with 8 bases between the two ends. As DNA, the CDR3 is TGTGCCAGCAGTTGGCAGAGCAGCACAGATACGCAGTATTTT. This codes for CASSWQSSTDTQYF.

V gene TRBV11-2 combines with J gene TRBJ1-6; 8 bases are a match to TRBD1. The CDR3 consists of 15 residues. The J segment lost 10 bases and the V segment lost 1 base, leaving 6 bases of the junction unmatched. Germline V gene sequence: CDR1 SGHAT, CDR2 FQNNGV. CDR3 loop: CASSLGGQGQSPLHF. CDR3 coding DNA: TGTGCCAGCAGCTTAGGCGGACAGGGACAGTCACCCCTCCACTTT.

CDR3 nucleotides: TGCAGTGCTAGAGATCCAAGGACTAGCGGGAGCGAGCAGTACTTC. Residues: CSARDPRTSGSEQYF. The chain recombines TRBV20-1 with TRBJ2-7; 13 positions agree with TRBD2. Looked up from germline, CDR1 is DFQATT and CDR2 is SNEGSKA (reference sequence). This CDR3 has 15 amino acids. Trimming took 0 bases from V and 6 from J; bases not matched to a gene: 5.

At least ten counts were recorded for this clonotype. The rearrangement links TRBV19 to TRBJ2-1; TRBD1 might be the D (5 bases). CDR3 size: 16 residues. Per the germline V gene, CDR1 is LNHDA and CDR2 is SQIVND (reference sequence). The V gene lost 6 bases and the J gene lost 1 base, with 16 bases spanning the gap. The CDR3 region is CASRGPTDQSYNEQFF. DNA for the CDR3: TGTGCCAGTAGGGGGCCAACGGACCAATCCTACAATGAGCAGTTCTTC.

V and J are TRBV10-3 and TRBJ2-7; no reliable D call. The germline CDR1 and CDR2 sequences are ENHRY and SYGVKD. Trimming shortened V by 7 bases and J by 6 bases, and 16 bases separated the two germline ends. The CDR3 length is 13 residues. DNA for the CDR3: TGTGCCATCAAACCTTCGGAGTTTCGCGAGCAGTACTTC. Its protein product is CAIKPSEFREQYF.

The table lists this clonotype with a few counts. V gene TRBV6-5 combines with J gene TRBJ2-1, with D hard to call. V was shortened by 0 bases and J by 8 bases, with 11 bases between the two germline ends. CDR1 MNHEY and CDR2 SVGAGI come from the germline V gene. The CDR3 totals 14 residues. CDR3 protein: CASSYSRPHHEQFF. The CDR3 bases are TGTGCCAGCAGTTACTCGAGGCCGCACCATGAGCAGTTCTTC.

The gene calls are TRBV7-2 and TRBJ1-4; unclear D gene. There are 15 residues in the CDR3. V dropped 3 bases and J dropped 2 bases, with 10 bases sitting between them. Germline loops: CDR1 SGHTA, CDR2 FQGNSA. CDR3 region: CASSFQAGTNEKLFF. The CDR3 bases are TGTGCCAGCAGCTTTCAGGCCGGGACTAATGAAAAACTGTTTTTT.

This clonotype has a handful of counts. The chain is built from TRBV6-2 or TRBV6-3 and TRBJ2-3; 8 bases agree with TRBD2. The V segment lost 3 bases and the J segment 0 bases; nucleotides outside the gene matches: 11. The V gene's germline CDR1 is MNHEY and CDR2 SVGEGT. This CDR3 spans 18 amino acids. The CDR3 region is CASSYTAGEPSSTDTQYF. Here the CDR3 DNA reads TGTGCCAGCAGTTATACAGCGGGGGAACCGTCTAGCACAGATACGCAGTATTTT.

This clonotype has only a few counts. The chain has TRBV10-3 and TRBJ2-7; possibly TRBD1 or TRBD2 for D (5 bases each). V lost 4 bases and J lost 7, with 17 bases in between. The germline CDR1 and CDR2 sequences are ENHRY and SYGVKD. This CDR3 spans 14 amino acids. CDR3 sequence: CAISVGPRAGEQYF. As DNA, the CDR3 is TGTGCCATCAGTGTGGGACCCAGGGCTGGGGAGCAGTACTTC.

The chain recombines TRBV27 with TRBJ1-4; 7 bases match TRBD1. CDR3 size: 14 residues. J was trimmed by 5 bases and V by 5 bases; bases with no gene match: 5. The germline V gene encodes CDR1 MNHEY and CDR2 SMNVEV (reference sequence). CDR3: CASSPGTANEKLFF. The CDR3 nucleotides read TGTGCCAGCAGTCCCGGGACAGCGAATGAAAAACTGTTTTTT.

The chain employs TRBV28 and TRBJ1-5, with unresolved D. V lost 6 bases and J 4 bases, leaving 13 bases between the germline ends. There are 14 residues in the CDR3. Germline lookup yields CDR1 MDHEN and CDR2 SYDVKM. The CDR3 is CASSLLLGNQPQHF. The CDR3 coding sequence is TGTGCCAGCAGCCTCCTACTTGGAAATCAGCCCCAGCATTTT.

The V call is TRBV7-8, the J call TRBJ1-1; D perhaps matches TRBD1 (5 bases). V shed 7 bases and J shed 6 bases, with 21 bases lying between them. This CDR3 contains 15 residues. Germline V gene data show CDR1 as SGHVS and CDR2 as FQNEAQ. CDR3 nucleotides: TGTGCCAGCACCACAATGGGGGACCCCGTGGCTGAAGCTTTCTTT. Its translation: CASTTMGDPVAEAFF.

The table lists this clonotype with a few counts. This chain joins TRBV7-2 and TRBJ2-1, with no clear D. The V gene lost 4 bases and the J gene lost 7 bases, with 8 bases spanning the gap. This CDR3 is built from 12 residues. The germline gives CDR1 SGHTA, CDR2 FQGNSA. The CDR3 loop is CASSSQWNEQFF. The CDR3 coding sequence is TGTGCCAGCAGCTCTCAGTGGAATGAGCAGTTCTTC.

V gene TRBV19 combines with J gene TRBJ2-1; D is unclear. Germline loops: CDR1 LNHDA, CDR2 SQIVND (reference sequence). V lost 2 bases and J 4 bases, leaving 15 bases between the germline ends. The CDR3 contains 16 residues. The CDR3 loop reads CASSISSTPWYNEQFF. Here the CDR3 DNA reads TGTGCCAGTAGTATATCCTCGACCCCCTGGTACAATGAGCAGTTCTTC.

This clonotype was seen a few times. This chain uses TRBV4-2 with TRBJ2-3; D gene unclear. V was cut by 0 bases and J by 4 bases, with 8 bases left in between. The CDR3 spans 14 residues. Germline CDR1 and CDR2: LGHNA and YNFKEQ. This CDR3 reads CASSQEQESDTQYF. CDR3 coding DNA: TGTGCCAGCAGCCAAGAACAAGAGTCAGATACGCAGTATTTT.

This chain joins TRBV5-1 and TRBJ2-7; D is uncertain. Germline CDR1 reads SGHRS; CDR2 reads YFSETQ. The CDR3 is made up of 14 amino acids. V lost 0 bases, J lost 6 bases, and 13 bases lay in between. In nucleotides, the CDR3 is TGCGCCAGCAGCTTGGACCCGCCGGGTTTCGAGCAGTACTTC. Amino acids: CASSLDPPGFEQYF.

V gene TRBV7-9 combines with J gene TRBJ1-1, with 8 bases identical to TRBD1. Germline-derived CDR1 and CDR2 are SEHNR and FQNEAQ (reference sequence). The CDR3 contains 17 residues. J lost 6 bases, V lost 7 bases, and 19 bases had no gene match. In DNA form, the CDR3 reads TGTGCCAGCACCCAAGTAACACTGCAGGGGGCCGGCGCTGAAGCTTTCTTT. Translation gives CASTQVTLQGAGAEAFF.

The CDR3 region is CASSYVQGGHNEQFF. The DNA of the CDR3 is TGTGCCAGCAGTTACGTCCAGGGAGGGCACAATGAGCAGTTCTTC. The chain links TRBV6-2 or TRBV6-3 to TRBJ2-1; TRBD2 matches 7 bases. V was pared by 2 bases and J by 5 bases, with 6 bases of the junction left unmatched. This CDR3 has 15 residues. The V gene's germline CDR1 is MNHEY and CDR2 SVGEGT.

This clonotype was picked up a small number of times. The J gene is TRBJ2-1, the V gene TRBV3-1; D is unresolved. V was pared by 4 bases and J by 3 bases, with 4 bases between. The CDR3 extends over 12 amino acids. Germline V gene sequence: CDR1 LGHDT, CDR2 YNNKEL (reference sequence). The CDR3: CASSPNYNEQFF. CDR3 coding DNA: TGTGCCAGCAGCCCGAACTACAATGAGCAGTTCTTC.